This T cell receptor beta chain is drawn from a study of identical twins. The CDR3 loop spans 13 amino acids. The V and J ends lost 0 bases and 3 bases respectively, with 6 bases between them. Per germline, CDR1 SGHVS and CDR2 FNYEAQ. This clonotype was recorded a few times. Its antigen remains unknown. Through template switching, a universal primer site was introduced, and the cDNA contained unique molecular identifiers. In TCRdb, the 5' RACE reads were re-called with MiXCR into one record per CDR3 protein. The sample yields some 240,000 distinct CDR3 sequences, roughly a tenth seen once. Everyone who donated was a healthy Caucasian. Study-wide results and limits: Twin pairs had excess sharing that was weaker in beta out-of-frame sequences.

Sequenced material: memory T cells sorted from blood. The chain joins TRBV7-6 to TRBJ2-7; unclear D gene. The clonotype comes from a middle-aged man in good health. The CDR3 here is CASSLAAGYEQYF. The CDR3 DNA reads as TGTGCCAGCAGCTTAGCTGCCGGCTACGAGCAGTACTTC.